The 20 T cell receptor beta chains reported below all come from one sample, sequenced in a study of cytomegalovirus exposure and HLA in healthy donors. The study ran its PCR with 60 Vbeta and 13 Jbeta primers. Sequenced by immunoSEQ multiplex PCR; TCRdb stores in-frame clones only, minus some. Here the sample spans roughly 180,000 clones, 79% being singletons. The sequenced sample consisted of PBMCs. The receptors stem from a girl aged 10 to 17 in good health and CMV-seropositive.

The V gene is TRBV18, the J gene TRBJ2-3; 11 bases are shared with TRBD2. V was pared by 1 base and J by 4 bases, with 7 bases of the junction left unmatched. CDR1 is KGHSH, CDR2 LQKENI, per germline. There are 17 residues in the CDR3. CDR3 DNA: TGTGCCAGCTCACCACGACGGCTAGCGGGGGGATCAGATACGCAGTATTTT. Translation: CASSPRRLAGGSDTQYF.

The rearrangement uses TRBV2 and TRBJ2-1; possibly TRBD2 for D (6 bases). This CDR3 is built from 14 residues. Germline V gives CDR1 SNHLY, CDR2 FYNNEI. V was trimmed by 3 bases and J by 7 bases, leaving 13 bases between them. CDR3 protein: CASSESGSMNEQFF. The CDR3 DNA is TGTGCCAGCAGTGAGAGCGGGTCTATGAATGAGCAGTTCTTC.

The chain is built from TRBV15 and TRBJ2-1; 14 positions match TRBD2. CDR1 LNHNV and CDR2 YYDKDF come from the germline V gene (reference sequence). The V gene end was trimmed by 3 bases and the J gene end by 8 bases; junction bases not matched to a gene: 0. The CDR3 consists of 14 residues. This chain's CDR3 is CATSRGLAGDEQFF. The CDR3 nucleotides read TGTGCCACCAGCAGGGGACTAGCGGGGGATGAGCAGTTCTTC.

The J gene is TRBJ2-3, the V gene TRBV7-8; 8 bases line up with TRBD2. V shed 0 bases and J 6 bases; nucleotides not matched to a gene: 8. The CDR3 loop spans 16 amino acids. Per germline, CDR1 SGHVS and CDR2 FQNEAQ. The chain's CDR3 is CASSLASGGRWDTQYF. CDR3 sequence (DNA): TGTGCCAGCAGCTTAGCTTCGGGGGGGAGGTGGGATACGCAGTATTTT.

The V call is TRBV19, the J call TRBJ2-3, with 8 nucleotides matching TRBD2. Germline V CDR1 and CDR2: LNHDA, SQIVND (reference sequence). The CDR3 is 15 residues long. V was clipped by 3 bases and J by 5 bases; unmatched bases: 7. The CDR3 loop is CASSIGTRGQDTQYF. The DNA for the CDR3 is TGTGCCAGTAGTATTGGGACTAGGGGACAAGATACGCAGTATTTT.

CDR3 nucleotides: TGTGCCACCGGAGAGGGTCGGGAGACCCAGTACTTC. Amino acid sequence: CATGEGRETQYF. This rearrangement joins TRBV15 to TRBJ2-5; tentatively, D is TRBD2 (5 bases). There are 12 residues in the CDR3. CDR1 and CDR2 (germline): LNHNV, YYDKDF (reference sequence). The germline V and J ends were trimmed by 8 bases and 5 bases, with 12 bases remaining between them.

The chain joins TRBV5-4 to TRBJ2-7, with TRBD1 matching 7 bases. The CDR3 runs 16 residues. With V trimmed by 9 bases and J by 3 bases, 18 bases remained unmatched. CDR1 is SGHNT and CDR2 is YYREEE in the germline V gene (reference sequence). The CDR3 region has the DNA TGTGCCACCCACAGACAAGGGGGCAATCCCATCTACGAGCAGTACTTC. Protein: CATHRQGGNPIYEQYF.

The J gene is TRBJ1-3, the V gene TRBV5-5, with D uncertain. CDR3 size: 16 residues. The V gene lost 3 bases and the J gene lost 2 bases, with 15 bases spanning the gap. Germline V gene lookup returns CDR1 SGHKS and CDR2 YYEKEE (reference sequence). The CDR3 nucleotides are TGTGCCAGCAGCTCGTTCCGCGGGGAGGCTGGAAACACCATATATTTT. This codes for CASSSFRGEAGNTIYF. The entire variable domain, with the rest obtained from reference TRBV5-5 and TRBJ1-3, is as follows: DAGVTQSPTHLIKTRGQQVTLRCSPISGHKSVSWYQQVLGQGPQFIFQYYEKEERGRGNFPDRFSARQFPNYSSELNVNALLLGDSALYLCASSSFRGEAGNTIYFGEGSWLTVV.

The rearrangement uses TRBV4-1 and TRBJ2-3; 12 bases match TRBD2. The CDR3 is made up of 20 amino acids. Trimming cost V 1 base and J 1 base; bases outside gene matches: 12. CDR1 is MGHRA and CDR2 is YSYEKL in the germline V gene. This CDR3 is CASSQAASGGAPRGTDTQYF. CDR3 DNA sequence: TGCGCCAGCAGCCAAGCGGCTAGCGGGGGGGCACCAAGGGGCACAGATACGCAGTATTTT.

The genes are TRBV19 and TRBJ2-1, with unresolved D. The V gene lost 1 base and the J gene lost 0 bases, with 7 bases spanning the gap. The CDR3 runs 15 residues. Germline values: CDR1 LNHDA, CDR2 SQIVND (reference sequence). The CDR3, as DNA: TGTGCCAGTAGTATAGGGGCCCTCTCCTACAATGAGCAGTTCTTC. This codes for CASSIGALSYNEQFF.

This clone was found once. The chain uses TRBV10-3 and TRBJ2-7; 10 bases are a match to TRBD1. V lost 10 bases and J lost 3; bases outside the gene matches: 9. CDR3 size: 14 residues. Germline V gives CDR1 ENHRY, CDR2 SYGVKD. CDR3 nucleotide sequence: TGTGCCACCGGGACAGGGGCGGGTTACTACGAGCAGTACTTC. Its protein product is CATGTGAGYYEQYF.

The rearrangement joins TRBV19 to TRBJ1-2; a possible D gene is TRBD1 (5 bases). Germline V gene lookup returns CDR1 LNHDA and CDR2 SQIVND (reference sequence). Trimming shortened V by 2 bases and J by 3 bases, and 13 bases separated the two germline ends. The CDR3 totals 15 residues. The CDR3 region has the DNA TGTGCCAGTAGTATAATCCCAGGGATCGACTATGGCTACACCTTC. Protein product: CASSIIPGIDYGYTF.

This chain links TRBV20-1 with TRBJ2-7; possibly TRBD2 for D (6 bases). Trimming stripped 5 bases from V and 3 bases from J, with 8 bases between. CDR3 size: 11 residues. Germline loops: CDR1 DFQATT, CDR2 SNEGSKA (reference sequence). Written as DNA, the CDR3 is TGCAGTGCTCGGGAGAACTACGAGCAGTACTTC. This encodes CSARENYEQYF.

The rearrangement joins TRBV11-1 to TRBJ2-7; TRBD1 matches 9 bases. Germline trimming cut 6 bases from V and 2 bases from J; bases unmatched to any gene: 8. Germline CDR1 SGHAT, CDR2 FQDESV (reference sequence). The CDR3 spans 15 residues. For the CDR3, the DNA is TGTGCCAGCAGACTCCGGGACAGGGAAACCTACGAGCAGTACTTC. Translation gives CASRLRDRETYEQYF. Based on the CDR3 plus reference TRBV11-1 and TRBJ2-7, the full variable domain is EAEVAQSPRYKITEKSQAVAFWCDPISGHATLYWYRQILGQGPELLVQFQDESVVDDSQLPKDRFSAERLKGVDSTLKIQPAELGDSAMYLCASRLRDRETYEQYFGPGTRLTVT.

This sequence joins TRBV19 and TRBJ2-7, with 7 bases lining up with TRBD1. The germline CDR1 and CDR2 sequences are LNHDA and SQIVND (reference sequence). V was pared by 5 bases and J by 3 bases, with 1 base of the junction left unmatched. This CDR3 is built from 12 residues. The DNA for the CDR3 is TGTGCCAGTAGTGCAGGGGGCTACGAGCAGTACTTC. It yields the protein CASSAGGYEQYF.

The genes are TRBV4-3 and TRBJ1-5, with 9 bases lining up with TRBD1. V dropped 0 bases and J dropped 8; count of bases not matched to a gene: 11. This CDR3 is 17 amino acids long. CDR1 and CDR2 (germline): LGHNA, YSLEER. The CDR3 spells CASSQDFPGQGGEPQHF. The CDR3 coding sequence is TGCGCCAGCAGCCAAGATTTCCCGGGACAGGGAGGAGAGCCCCAGCATTTT.

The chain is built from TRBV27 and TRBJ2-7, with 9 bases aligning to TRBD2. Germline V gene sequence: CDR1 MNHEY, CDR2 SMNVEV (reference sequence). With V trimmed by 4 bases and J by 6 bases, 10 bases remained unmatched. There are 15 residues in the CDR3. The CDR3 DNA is TGTGCCAGCAGTTGGCTCGCGCGGGGGGGCCGCGAGCAGTACTTC. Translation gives CASSWLARGGREQYF.

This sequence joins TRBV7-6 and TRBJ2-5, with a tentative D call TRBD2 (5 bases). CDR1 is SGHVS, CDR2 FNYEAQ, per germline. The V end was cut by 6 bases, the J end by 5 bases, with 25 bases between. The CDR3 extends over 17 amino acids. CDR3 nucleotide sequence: TGTGCCAGCAGATCCGCCCCCACGGGGTCAGCAAGGGAGACCCAGTACTTC. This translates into CASRSAPTGSARETQYF.

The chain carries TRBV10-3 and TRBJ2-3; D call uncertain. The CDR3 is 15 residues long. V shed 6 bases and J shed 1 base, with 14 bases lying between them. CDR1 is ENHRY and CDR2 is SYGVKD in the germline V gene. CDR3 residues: CAIRRYADGTDTQYF. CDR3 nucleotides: TGTGCCATCAGGAGGTACGCCGACGGCACAGATACGCAGTATTTT.

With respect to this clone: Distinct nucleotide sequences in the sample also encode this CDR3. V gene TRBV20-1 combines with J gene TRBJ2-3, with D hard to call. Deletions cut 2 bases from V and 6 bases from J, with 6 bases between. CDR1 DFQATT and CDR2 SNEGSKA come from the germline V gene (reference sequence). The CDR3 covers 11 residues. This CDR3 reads CSARSSDTQYF. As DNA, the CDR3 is TGCAGTGCTAGATCGTCTGATACGCAGTATTTT.